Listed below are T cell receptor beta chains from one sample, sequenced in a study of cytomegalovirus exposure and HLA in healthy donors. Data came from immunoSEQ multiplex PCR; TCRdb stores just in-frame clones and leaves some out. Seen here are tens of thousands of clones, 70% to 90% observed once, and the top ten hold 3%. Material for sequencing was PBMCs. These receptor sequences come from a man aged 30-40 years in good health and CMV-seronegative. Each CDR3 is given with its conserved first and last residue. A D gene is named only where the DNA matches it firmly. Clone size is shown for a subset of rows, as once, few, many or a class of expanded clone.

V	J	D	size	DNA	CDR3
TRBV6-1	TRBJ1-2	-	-	TGTGCCAGCAGTGTCTCCGGGGATGGCTACACCTTC	CASSVSGDGYTF
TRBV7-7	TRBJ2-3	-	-	TGTGCCAGCAGCCCCCTAGGTCGGTCAGATACGCAGTATTTT	CASSPLGRSDTQYF
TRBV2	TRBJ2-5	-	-	TGTGCCAGCAGTGGCCCAGGGAAGGTGACCCAGTACTTC	CASSGPGKVTQYF
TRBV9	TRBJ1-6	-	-	TGTGCCAGCAGCCCCCAGCAAGGGGGTGGGATCGATTCACCCCTCCACTTT	CASSPQQGGGIDSPLHF
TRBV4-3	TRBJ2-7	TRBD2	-	TGCGCCAGCAGCCTAGAGCGGGGGGGGACCTACGAGCAGTACTTC	CASSLERGGTYEQYF
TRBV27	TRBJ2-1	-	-	TGTGCCAGCAGGGGGCCGGGACAAGGGACCAGGTTCTTC	CASRGPGQGTRFF
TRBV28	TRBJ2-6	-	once	TGTGCCAGCAGTTTTAGGCAGGGGCGGTTGTCTGGGGCCAACGTCCTGACTTTC	CASSFRQGRLSGANVLTF
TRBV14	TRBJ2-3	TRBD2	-	TGTGCCAGCAGCCAAACTCGGACTAGCGGGAGCACAGATACGCAGTATTTT	CASSQTRTSGSTDTQYF
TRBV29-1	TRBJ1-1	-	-	TGCAGCGCAACACAGGGATTCACTGAAGCTTTCTTT	CSATQGFTEAFF
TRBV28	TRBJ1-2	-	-	TGTGCCAGCTCCAACGGGGGATATGGCTACACCTTC	CASSNGGYGYTF
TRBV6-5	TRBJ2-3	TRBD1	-	TGTGCCAGCAGTTACGGGACAGGGACATCGGATACGCAGTATTTT	CASSYGTGTSDTQYF
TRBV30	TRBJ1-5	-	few	TGTGCCTGGAGTCCGAGGGCCCTTAACAATCAGCCCCAGCATTTT	CAWSPRALNNQPQHF
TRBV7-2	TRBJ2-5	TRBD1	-	TGTGCCAGCAGCTGGAACAGGGGCGGGGAGACCCAGTACTTC	CASSWNRGGETQYF
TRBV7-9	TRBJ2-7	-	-	TGTGCCAGCAGCCTAATGGGCAGAAGTTCCGAGCAGTACTTC	CASSLMGRSSEQYF
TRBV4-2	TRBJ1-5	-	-	TGTGCCAGCAGCCAAGAAGGGACATCTCATCAGCCCCAGCATTTT	CASSQEGTSHQPQHF
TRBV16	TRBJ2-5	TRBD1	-	TGTGCCAGCACCCAGACAGGGGCTTGGGAGACCCAGTACTTC	CASTQTGAWETQYF
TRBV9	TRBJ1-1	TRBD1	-	TGTGCCAGCAGAAAGGGACAGGGAGAGGTGGACACTGAAGCTTTCTTT	CASRKGQGEVDTEAFF
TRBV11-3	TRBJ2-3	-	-	TGTGCCAGCAGCTTAGGTTGGCCAGGCACAGATACGCAGTATTTT	CASSLGWPGTDTQYF